A single sample is the source of the 16 T cell receptor beta chains below, sequenced in a study of blood T cell repertoires in COVID-19. Clones were sequenced by immunoSEQ multiplex PCR, and TCRdb holds only the in-frame ones, with some missing. The sample yields about 220,000 clones, 82% seen once. The sample was PBMCs or T cells enriched from blood (not recorded which). These receptors originate from a woman in her sixties or seventies who had recovered from COVID-19.

The table lists this clone with a count of one. The rearrangement links TRBV3-1 (or the pseudogene TRBV3-2) to TRBJ2-2, with TRBD1 matching 12 bases. V shed 4 bases and J 7 bases; nucleotides not matched to a gene: 7. The CDR3 extends over 16 amino acids. In germline, CDR1 is LGHDT, CDR2 YNNKEL (reference sequence). The CDR3 spells CASSLGTGGVIGELFF. CDR3 nucleotides: TGTGCCAGCAGCCTAGGGACAGGGGGCGTTATCGGGGAGCTGTTTTTT.

This chain's CDR3 is CASSLSLTAVEQYF. The CDR3, as DNA: TGTGCCAGCAGTTTATCCCTTACCGCGGTCGAGCAGTACTTC. The chain is built from TRBV27 and TRBJ2-7; no firm D call. This CDR3 region has 14 residues. CDR1 and CDR2 (germline): MNHEY, SMNVEV (reference sequence). V dropped 0 bases and J dropped 6 bases, with 12 bases sitting between them.

To note about this clone: Other nucleotide sequences in the sample specify the same CDR3. The genes are TRBV5-1 and TRBJ1-2; 10 nucleotides agree with TRBD1. The CDR3 totals 13 residues. With 3 bases clipped from V and 8 bases from J, the junction kept 4 bases outside the gene matches. Per the germline V gene, CDR1 is SGHRS and CDR2 is YFSETQ. The DNA for the CDR3 is TGCGCCAGCAGCTCGGGGACAGGGGACGGCTACACCTTC. Its protein is CASSSGTGDGYTF.

The chain recombines TRBV4-2 with TRBJ2-5; 8 nucleotides agree with TRBD2. V shed 1 base and J 3 bases; nucleotides not matched to a gene: 7. CDR1 LGHNA and CDR2 YNFKEQ come from the germline V gene. The CDR3 contains 16 residues. CDR3: CASSQGSGRGEETQYF. Here the CDR3 DNA reads TGTGCCAGCAGCCAAGGCAGCGGGAGAGGGGAAGAGACCCAGTACTTC.

The genes are TRBV28 and TRBJ1-1, with 7 bases matching TRBD1. Per the germline V gene, CDR1 is MDHEN and CDR2 is SYDVKM. The CDR3 runs 15 residues. The trim removed 5 bases at V and 6 bases at J, leaving 12 bases unmatched. CDR3 sequence: CASSKVQGRYPEAFF. CDR3 in DNA: TGTGCCAGCAGTAAAGTACAGGGGAGGTACCCTGAAGCTTTCTTT.

The chain combines TRBV12-3 or TRBV12-4 with TRBJ1-2, with TRBD1 as a possible D gene (5 bases). CDR3 length equals 13 residues. V dropped 1 base and J dropped 7 bases, with 10 bases sitting between them. Written as DNA, the CDR3 is TGTGCCAGCAGTTTAGGCTGGGGCGGTGGCTACACCTTC. This gives the protein CASSLGWGGGYTF.

The chain employs TRBV6-5 and TRBJ2-4; 8 bases agree with TRBD1. The V gene end was trimmed by 5 bases and the J gene end by 7 bases; junction bases not matched to a gene: 7. Germline V gene lookup returns CDR1 MNHEY and CDR2 SVGAGI. The CDR3 has 14 residues. In nucleotides, the CDR3 is TGTGCCAGCAGTAGACAGGGGCCTTGGAACATTCAGTACTTC. Amino acids: CASSRQGPWNIQYF.

The genes are TRBV7-9 and TRBJ2-2; a weak D match, TRBD2 (5 bases). CDR1 and CDR2 (germline): SEHNR, FQNEAQ (reference sequence). V lost 4 bases and J 1 base, leaving 10 bases between the germline ends. CDR3 length: 15 amino acids. The CDR3 nucleotides read TGTGCCAGCAGCTCACTAGAGGAGAACACCGGGGAGCTGTTTTTT. Translating it yields CASSSLEENTGELFF.

The chain has TRBV11-3 and TRBJ2-1; 11 nucleotides match TRBD2. Germline CDR1 SGHNT, CDR2 YENEEA. This CDR3 spans 18 amino acids. J was trimmed by 0 bases and V by 6 bases; bases with no gene match: 10. Here the CDR3 reads CASSSGRAEHSSYNEQFF. For the CDR3, the DNA is TGTGCCAGCAGTAGCGGGAGGGCCGAACATAGCTCCTACAATGAGCAGTTCTTC.

This clone appeared a single time. CDR3 in amino acids: CASRTTSGGAFITDTQYF. Written as DNA, the CDR3 is TGTGCCAGCAGGACGACTAGCGGGGGGGCCTTTATCACAGATACGCAGTATTTT. J is TRBJ2-3 and V is TRBV5-4; 14 bases fit TRBD2. Losses at the gene ends were 5 bases for V and 2 bases for J; bases not matched to a gene: 10. Germline V CDR1 and CDR2: SGHNT, YYREEE (reference sequence). The CDR3 totals 18 residues.

The DNA of the CDR3 is TGTGCCAGCAGTTCGCGGGCCCTCAACTATGGCTACACCTTC. This codes for CASSSRALNYGYTF. V and J are TRBV6-5 and TRBJ1-2; D is undetermined. Germline lookup yields CDR1 MNHEY and CDR2 SVGAGI. V gave up 4 bases and J gave up 2 bases, with 11 bases separating them. This CDR3 region has 14 residues.

The CDR3 DNA follows: TGCGCCAGCAGCTTGGCTCCCCCGAGCTCCTACAATGAGCAGTTCTTC. Amino acids: CASSLAPPSSYNEQFF. V and J are TRBV5-1 and TRBJ2-1; D ambiguous. CDR1 SGHRS and CDR2 YFSETQ come from the germline V gene. There are 16 residues in the CDR3. Deletions cut 0 bases from V and 0 bases from J, with 10 bases between. The full variable domain, completed using reference TRBV5-1 and TRBJ2-1, is KAGVTQTPRYLIKTRGQQVTLSCSPISGHRSVSWYQQTPGQGLQFLFEYFSETQRNKGNFPGRFSGRQFSNSRSEMNVSTLELGDSALYLCASSLAPPSSYNEQFFGPGTRLTVL.

This rearrangement joins TRBV5-1 to TRBJ1-2; 8 bases are shared with TRBD1. CDR3 length: 16 amino acids. Trimming took 4 bases from V and 7 from J; bases not matched to a gene: 15. Germline CDR1 reads SGHRS; CDR2 reads YFSETQ. The CDR3 DNA sequence: TGCGCCAGCAGCCTACTGGACAGGGAGGCGTCGGCTGGCTACACCTTC. Its translation: CASSLLDREASAGYTF.

This chain joins TRBV10-2 and TRBJ2-3, with TRBD2 identical over 7 bases. Per germline, CDR1 WSHSY and CDR2 SAAADI. The junction had 5 bases not matched to a gene; V was cut back by 3 bases and J by 2 bases. This CDR3 has 15 residues. This chain's CDR3 is CASSDSGGLTDTQYF. CDR3 DNA: TGCGCCAGCAGTGACTCGGGGGGACTCACAGATACGCAGTATTTT.

The chain uses TRBV13 and TRBJ2-7, with 8 bases lining up with TRBD1. Germline CDR1 reads PRHDT; CDR2 reads FYEKMQ (reference sequence). CDR3 size: 15 residues. Trimming took 0 bases from V and 4 from J; bases not matched to a gene: 5. This CDR3 reads CASSLGAGGGYEQYF. The CDR3 DNA reads as TGTGCCAGCAGCTTAGGGGCAGGGGGCGGGTACGAGCAGTACTTC.

V is TRBV12-5 and J is TRBJ2-2, with D maybe TRBD1 (5 bases). The length of the CDR3 is 17 residues. The germline CDR1 and CDR2 sequences are LGHNT and FRNRAP. V lost 2 bases to trimming and J lost 5 bases, with 18 bases between them. CDR3 amino acids: CASGLPRVSGWTGELFF. The CDR3 DNA reads as TGTGCTAGTGGTTTGCCACGGGTATCAGGGTGGACCGGGGAGCTGTTTTTT.